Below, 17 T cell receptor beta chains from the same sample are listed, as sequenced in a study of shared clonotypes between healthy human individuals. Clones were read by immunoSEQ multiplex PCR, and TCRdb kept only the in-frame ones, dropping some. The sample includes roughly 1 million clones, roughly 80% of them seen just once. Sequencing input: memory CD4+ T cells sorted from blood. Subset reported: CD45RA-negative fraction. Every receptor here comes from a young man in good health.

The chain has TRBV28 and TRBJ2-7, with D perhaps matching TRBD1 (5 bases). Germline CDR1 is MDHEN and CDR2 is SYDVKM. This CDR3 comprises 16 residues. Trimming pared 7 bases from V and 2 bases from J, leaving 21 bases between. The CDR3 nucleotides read TGTGCCAGCACTGAGATCAGGCCAGGGTCGGCCTACGAGCAGTACTTC. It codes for CASTEIRPGSAYEQYF.

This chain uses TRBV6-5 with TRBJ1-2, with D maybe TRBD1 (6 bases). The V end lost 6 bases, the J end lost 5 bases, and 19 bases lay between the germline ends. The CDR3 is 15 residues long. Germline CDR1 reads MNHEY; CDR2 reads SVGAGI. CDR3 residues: CASSRTSTGPYGYTF. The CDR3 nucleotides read TGTGCCAGCAGCCGGACGTCGACAGGACCTTATGGCTACACCTTC.

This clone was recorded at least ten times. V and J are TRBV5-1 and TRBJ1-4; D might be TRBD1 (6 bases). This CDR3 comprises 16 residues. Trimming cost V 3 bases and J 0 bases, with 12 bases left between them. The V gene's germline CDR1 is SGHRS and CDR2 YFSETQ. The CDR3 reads CASSSAGTTTNEKLFF. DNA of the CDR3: TGCGCCAGCAGCTCGGCCGGGACAACAACTAATGAAAAACTGTTTTTT.

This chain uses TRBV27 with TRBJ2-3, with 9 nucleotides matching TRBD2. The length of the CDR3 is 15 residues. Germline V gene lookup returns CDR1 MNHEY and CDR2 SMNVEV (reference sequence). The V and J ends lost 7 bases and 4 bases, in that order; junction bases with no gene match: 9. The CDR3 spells CASILSGSRPDTQYF. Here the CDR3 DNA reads TGTGCCAGCATTCTTAGCGGGAGTAGGCCAGATACGCAGTATTTT.

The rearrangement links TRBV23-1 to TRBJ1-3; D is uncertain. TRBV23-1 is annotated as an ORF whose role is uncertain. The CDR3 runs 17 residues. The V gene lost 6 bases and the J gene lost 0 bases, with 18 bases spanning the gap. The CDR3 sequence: CASSREKVTCSGNTIYF. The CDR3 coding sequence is TGCGCCAGCAGCCGAGAAAAGGTTACCTGCTCTGGAAACACCATATATTTT.

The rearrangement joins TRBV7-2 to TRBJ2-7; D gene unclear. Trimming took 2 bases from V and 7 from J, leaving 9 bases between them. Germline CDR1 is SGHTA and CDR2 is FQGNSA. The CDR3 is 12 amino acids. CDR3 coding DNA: TGTGCCAGCAGCTTAAGGAATCAGGAGCAGTACTTC. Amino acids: CASSLRNQEQYF.

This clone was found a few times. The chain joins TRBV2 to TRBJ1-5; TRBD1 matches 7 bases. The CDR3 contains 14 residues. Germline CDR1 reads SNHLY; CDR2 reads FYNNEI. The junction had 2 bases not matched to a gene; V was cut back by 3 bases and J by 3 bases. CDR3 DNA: TGTGCCAGCAGTGAGGGGACAGCCAATCAGCCCCAGCATTTT. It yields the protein CASSEGTANQPQHF.

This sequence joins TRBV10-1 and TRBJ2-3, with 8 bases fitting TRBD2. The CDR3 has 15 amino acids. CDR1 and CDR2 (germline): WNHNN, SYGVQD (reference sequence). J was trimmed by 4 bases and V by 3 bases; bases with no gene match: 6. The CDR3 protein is CASSDGSGTSDTQYF. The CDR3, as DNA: TGCGCCAGCAGTGATGGTAGCGGGACATCAGATACGCAGTATTTT.

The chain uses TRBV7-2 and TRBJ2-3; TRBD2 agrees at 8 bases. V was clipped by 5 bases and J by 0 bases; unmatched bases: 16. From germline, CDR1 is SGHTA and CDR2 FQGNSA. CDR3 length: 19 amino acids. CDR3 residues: CASSQFPSGTRGSTDTQYF. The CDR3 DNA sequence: TGTGCCAGCAGCCAATTCCCCTCTGGGACTAGGGGCAGCACAGATACGCAGTATTTT. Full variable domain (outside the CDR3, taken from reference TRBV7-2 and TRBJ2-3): GAGVSQSPSNKVTEKGKDVELRCDPISGHTALYWYRQSLGQGLEFLIYFQGNSAPDKSGLPSDRFSAERTGGSVSTLTIQRTQQEDSAVYLCASSQFPSGTRGSTDTQYFGPGTRLTVL.

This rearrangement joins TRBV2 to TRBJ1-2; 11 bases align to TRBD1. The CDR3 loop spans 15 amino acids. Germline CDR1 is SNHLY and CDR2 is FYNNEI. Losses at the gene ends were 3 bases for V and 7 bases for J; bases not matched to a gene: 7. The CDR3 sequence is CASSDLGTGGGGYTF. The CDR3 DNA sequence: TGTGCCAGCAGTGATCTCGGGACAGGGGGAGGTGGCTACACCTTC.

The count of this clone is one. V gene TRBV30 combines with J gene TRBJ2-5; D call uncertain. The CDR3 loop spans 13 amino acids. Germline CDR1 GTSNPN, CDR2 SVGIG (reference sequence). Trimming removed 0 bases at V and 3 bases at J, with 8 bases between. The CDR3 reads CAWSVGQKETQYF. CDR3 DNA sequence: TGTGCCTGGAGTGTAGGCCAGAAAGAGACCCAGTACTTC.

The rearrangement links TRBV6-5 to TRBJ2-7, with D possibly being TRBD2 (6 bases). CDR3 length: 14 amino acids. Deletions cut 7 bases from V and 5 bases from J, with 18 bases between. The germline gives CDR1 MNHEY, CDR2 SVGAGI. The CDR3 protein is CASTRGGGKNEQYF. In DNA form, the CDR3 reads TGTGCCAGCACGAGGGGTGGAGGGAAGAACGAGCAGTACTTC.

The CDR3 DNA reads as TGTGCCAGCAGCTTAGTCATGGGATCTTACAACGAGCAGTACTTC. This translates into CASSLVMGSYNEQYF. This rearrangement joins TRBV7-9 to TRBJ2-7; D not resolved. CDR1 is SEHNR and CDR2 is FQNEAQ in the germline V gene (reference sequence). CDR3 length equals 15 residues. V was cut by 1 base and J by 5 bases, with 15 bases left in between. The whole variable domain, remainder taken from reference TRBV7-9 and TRBJ2-7, is DTGVSQNPRHKITKRGQNVTFRCDPISEHNRLYWYRQTLGQGPEFLTYFQNEAQLEKSRLLSDRFSAERPKGSFSTLEIQRTEQGDSAMYLCASSLVMGSYNEQYFGPGTRLTVT.

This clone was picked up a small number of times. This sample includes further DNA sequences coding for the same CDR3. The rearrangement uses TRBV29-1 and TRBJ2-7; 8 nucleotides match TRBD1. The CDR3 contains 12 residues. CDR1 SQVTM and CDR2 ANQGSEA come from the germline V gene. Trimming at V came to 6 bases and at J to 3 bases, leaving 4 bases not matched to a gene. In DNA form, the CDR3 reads TGCAGCGTCGAACAGGGGGGCTACGAGCAGTACTTC. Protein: CSVEQGGYEQYF.

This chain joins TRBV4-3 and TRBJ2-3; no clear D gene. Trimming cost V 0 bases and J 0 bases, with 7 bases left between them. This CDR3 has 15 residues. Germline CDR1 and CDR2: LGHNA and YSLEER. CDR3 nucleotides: TGCGCCAGCAGCCAAGAGGGCGCTAGCACAGATACGCAGTATTTT. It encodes CASSQEGASTDTQYF.

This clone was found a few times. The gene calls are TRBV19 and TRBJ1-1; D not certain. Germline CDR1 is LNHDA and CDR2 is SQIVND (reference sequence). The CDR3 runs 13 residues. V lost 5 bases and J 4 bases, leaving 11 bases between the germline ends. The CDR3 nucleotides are TGTGCCAGTAGTTTGTCCAAGGGCACTGAAGCTTTCTTT. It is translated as CASSLSKGTEAFF.

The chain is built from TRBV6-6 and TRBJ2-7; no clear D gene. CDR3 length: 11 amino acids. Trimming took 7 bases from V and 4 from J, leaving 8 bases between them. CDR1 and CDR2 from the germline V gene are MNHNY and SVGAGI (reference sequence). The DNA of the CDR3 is TGTGCCAGCACTTCTCTATACGAGCAGTACTTC. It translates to CASTSLYEQYF.